This record covers a single TCR beta chain. The clone's antigen remains unknown. Base qualities are missing; no much larger clone stands one base away. The sample is drawn from a study of shared T cell receptors in the human thymus (dated by TCRdb to the early 2020s). Broadly, across the study: The study examined how self-reactive, shared T-cell receptor alpha chains are generated in the human thymus.

Receptor amplification or capture employed the immunoSEQ multiplex PCR assay. This immuneACCESS table, as held by TCRdb, lists in-frame sequences with V and J called but not all clones. Of the missing ones, under half trace to an unresolved V gene in checked studies; the others have no known cause. This sample gives roughly 660,000 clones in total; 88% of them show up just once. The ten largest clones add up to 0.0095% to 0.011% of the sample. CDR1 SGHDT and CDR2 YYEEEE were looked up in the germline V gene. The CDR3 starts with the cysteine, ends with the phenylalanine, and has 14 residues. Just the 42-base CDR3 DNA is kept, in frame starting at base 1. The junction shows trimming of 4 bases on V and 7 bases on J, and the gene matches do not reach 9 bases of it. This same sample was also part of a study on human thymus T cells. Reported in the second study: Immunologically healthy infants undergoing open corrective cardiac surgery for congenital heart defects in Finland were used as donors. Thymus tissue was obtained as surgical resects removed during corrective cardiac surgery. Biased V and J gene segment usage appeared to be present in both thymic and peripheral blood repertoires. According to the related research, thymic TCR repertoires were highly overlapping among unrelated individuals. The study characterized TCR alpha and beta repertoires from eight infant thymus samples and a few related peripheral blood samples. Donor ages ranging from 7 to 244 days were recorded, and five to seven male and a couple of female infants were included in the cohort. Thymocytes were released mechanically from tissue and stored at -70 °C as pellets of 10-30 million cells. Genomic DNA was extracted from frozen cell pellets with a QIAsymphony instrument. The immunoSEQ multiplex PCR assay was used to amplify the TCRB and TCRAD loci from a standardized quantity of quality-controlled genomic DNA. Amplicons spanned the V(D)J region at a length sufficient to cover the CDR3 and identify V and J genes. Through the commercial immunoSEQ service, the amplicons were sequenced on an Illumina platform. Primer bias and sequencing errors were corrected using previously described methods, and TCRAD and TCRB definitions followed the IMGT database. The repertoires were analysed using immunoSEQ Analyzer 3.0 and VDJTools for basic statistics, V/J segment usage, diversity estimates, rarefaction and pairwise overlap. Diversity was estimated with Chao1, ChaoE, Efron-Thisted, Shannon and inverse Simpson indices, and also on datasets down-sampled to the smallest sample. Repertoire overlap was determined by strict matching of CDR3 nucleotide sequence, V gene and J gene, and Jaccard-based multidimensional scaling clustering was applied. Thymus samples yielded on average around 810,000 unique TCRB clonotypes, compared with 80,000 to 95,000 from blood samples.

The TCR comes from a boy younger than two with a congenital heart defect. Donor details come from another sample of the same person, matched by shared clones. Material: thymocytes. The V and J genes are TRBV5-6 and TRBJ2-7; TRBD1 aligns with 9 central bases. The CDR3 has the sequence CASSAGTGSGEQYF. The DNA sequence is as follows: TGTGCCAGCAGCGCGGGGACAGGGTCGGGTGAGCAGTACTTC.